The sequence of this T cell receptor beta chain was determined in a study of blood T cell repertoires in COVID-19. About the research overall: Samples taken during acute and convalescent COVID-19 were collected in the United States, Italy and Spain. Sources were T cells, B-cell-depleted T cells, or PBMCs; the material itself was cDNA or gDNA.

Germline values: CDR1 SGHVS, CDR2 FNYEAQ. The CDR3 is made up of 15 amino acids. The V and J ends lost 4 bases and 5 bases, in that order; junction bases with no gene match: 7. Original data processing: Scientists estimated how many nucleated cells there were by amplifying reference gene primers. This table comes from immunoSEQ multiplex PCR, and its TCRdb copy is limited to in-frame clones, with some not included. Clonal size and the V and J genes are those of that table, whereas D and trimming came from the DNA. In the table there are fewer than 100,000 clones, approximately 85% of which are singletons. This clone was seen a single time.

The rearrangement uses TRBV7-6 and TRBJ2-1; 8 bases map to TRBD1. This TCR was recovered from a man between 60 and 70 years old with acute or convalescent COVID-19. Sequencing was carried out using peripheral blood. The CDR3 DNA follows: TGTGCCAGCAGCTCCTGGACAGGGTTGGACAATGAGCAGTTCTTC. Protein: CASSSWTGLDNEQFF.